This TCR beta chain was found in a study of blood T cell repertoires in COVID-19 (dated by TCRdb to the early 2020s). Notes on the research overall: Samples covering the acute and convalescent phases of COVID-19 were provided by collaborators in the United States, Italy and Spain. HLA class I and class II types, where available, came from metadata supplied by the sample provider rather than from assay-based typing. A de-identified subject ID, COVID-19 status, age in years and sex were almost always included in the sample metadata. The material from the prospective study consisted of cDNA or gDNA derived from T cells, B-cell-depleted T cells, or PBMCs. The repertoires were released in a freely available public database meant as a resource for research on the immune response to SARS-CoV-2. The samples were drawn from two sources: the first 160 participants of the ongoing ImmuneRACE study, and over 950 subjects contributed by 6 global collaborators. Subjects who had been exposed to COVID-19, were actively infected with it, or had recovered from it provided the deeply sampled blood TCRbeta repertoires that made up the dataset. Here is what the overall study found, with its caveats: Clinical and demographic metadata were provided uncurated, with the amount varying by source and participant.

V sheds 6 bases and J sheds 6 bases, leaving 9 bases between their ends. The CDR3 contains 13 residues, cysteine and phenylalanine counted. Only the CDR3 region is kept as DNA, spanning 39 bases read in frame from base 1. For CDR1 and CDR2, the germline V gene (reference sequence) lists SEHNR and FQNEAQ. Enrolling through a virtual design, the prospective study's participants ranged in age from roughly 18 to 89 years and lived across some 23 United States geographic areas. In the prospective study, participants were assigned to cohorts based on the clinical history participants reported in a screening survey and a study questionnaire. Recovered participants in ImmuneRACE Cohort 3 were defined by two consecutive negative NP/OP PCR tests, clearance by a healthcare professional, or resolution of symptoms. Mobile phlebotomists in the prospective study collected whole blood, serum and a nasopharyngeal or oropharyngeal swab from every participant. Additional blood draws and questionnaires over an approximately two-month period could optionally be provided by prospective study participants. Before DNA extraction, prospective study blood samples were shipped either frozen or at room temperature.

In the case of this clone: Its antigen target is currently unknown. No base qualities exist here, and no much larger clone lies one base off it.

TCRbeta CDR3 regions were amplified from genomic DNA using the immunoSEQ Assay, a bias-controlled multiplex PCR. On the study's bioinformatics: Nucleated cell counts per sample were estimated from amplification of reference gene primers within the assay. To quantify the absolute abundance of each unique TCRbeta CDR3 rearrangement, sequence reads were collapsed and filtered. For each sample, productive Simpson clonality was calculated as the square root of Simpson's diversity index across productive rearrangements. In its TCRdb copy, this immuneACCESS table keeps in-frame sequences only and misses some clones. Where compared with another copy, unresolved V genes explain less than half of these, and the others have no known cause. The DNA gave D and trimming, while V, J and clone size come from that table. The sample table shows 200,000 to 300,000 clones, and around nine tenths are seen once. The ten largest clones represent under 3% of the sample.

Source material: PBMCs or T cells enriched from blood (not recorded which). The rearrangement combines TRBV7-9 with TRBJ1-6; the D gene identity is not certain. This TCR came from a woman aged 18-29 years who had recovered from COVID-19. The nucleotides read TGTGCCAGCAGAACCACAATTAATTCACCCCTCCACTTT. The resulting protein is CASRTTINSPLHF.